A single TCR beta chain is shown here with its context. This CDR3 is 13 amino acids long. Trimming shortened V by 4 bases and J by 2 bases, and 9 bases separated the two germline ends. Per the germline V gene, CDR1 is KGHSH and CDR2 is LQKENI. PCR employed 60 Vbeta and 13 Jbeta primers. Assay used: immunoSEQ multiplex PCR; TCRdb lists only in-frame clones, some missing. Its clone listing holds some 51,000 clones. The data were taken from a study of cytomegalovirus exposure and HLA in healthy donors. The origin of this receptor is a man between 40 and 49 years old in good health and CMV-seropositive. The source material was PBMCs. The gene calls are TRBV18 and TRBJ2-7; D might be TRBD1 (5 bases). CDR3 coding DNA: TGTGCCAGCTCACACGACAGCGCCTACGAGCAGTACTTC. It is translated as CASSHDSAYEQYF.